This T cell receptor beta chain was obtained from a study of blood T cell repertoires in COVID-19. Turning to the study itself: The United States, Italy and Spain provided the acute and convalescent COVID-19 samples. T cells, B-cell-depleted T cells, or PBMCs provided the cDNA or gDNA that served as material.

As handled by the study authors: Amplifying reference gene primers gave estimates of nucleated cell counts. Some clones are missing from TCRdb's copy, which holds only in-frame ones; the method was immunoSEQ multiplex PCR. V and J calls and clone size are copied from that table; D and trimming were computed from the DNA. Here the sample spans around 200,000 clones, around 82% being singletons. Germline CDR1 LNHDA, CDR2 SQIVND (reference sequence). The CDR3 is made up of 10 amino acids. The V end was cut by 3 bases, the J end by 6 bases, with 2 bases between. The sample taken for sequencing was peripheral blood. The clonotype was recovered from a woman in her 40s with active or convalescent COVID-19. V and J are TRBV19 and TRBJ1-2; no reliable D call. CDR3 loop: CASSINGYTF. DNA of the CDR3: TGTGCCAGTAGTATCAATGGCTACACCTTC.